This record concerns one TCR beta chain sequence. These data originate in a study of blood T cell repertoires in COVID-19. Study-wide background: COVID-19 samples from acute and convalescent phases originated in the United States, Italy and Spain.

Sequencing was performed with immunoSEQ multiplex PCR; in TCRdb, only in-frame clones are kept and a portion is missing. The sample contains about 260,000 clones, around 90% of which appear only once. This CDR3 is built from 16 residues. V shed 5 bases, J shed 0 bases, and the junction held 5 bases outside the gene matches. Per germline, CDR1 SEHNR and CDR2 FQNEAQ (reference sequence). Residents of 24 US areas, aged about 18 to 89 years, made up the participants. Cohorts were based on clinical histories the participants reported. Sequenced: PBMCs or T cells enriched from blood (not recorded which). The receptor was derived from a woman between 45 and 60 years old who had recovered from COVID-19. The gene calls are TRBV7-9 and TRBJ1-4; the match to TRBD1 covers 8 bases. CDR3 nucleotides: TGTGCCAGCAGCCTAGGACAGGGAACAACTAATGAAAAACTGTTTTTT. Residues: CASSLGQGTTNEKLFF.